What follows are 14 T cell receptor beta chains derived from one specimen sequenced in a study of vaccination effects on CD4 cells after COVID-19. No antigen is known for these receptors. Before sequencing took place, the ViraFEST assay used viral peptide pools to expand antigen-specific CD4+ T cells. Culture proceeded for roughly ten days, and CD4+ T cells were then isolated. According to the study, vaccine recipients showed no prior SARS-CoV-2 infection and negative nucleocapsid antibodies. TCRdb keeps only in-frame clones here, not all; method: immunoSEQ multiplex PCR. The sample holds under 25,000 clones; 70% to 75% are singletons and the top ten take about 5.3%. The source was CD4+ T cells from PBMCs cultured with SARS-CoV-2 spike peptides, collected before COVID-19 vaccination. These receptors were taken from a human donor who received a COVID-19 vaccine.

The chain employs TRBV10-3 and TRBJ2-2; TRBD1 agrees at 9 bases. V shed 7 bases and J 3 bases; nucleotides not matched to a gene: 6. Germline CDR1 is ENHRY and CDR2 is SYGVKD. CDR3 length: 15 residues. CDR3 sequence reads: CAINPGQGYTGELFF. CDR3 bases: TGTGCCATCAACCCGGGACAGGGATACACCGGGGAGCTGTTTTTT.

The J gene is TRBJ2-7, the V gene TRBV27; 11 nucleotides agree with TRBD1. The CDR3 runs 15 residues. The V gene end was trimmed by 6 bases and the J gene end by 3 bases; junction bases not matched to a gene: 7. The germline gives CDR1 MNHEY, CDR2 SMNVEV (reference sequence). The CDR3 DNA reads as TGTGCCAGCAGATGGGGACAGGGGGTAGGCTACGAGCAGTACTTC. It is translated as CASRWGQGVGYEQYF.

J is TRBJ2-6 and V is TRBV2; unclear D gene. Trimming cost V 8 bases and J 0 bases, with 5 bases left between them. This CDR3 is built from 13 residues. Germline V CDR1 and CDR2: SNHLY, FYNNEI. The CDR3 reads CASESSGANVLTF. Written as DNA, the CDR3 is TGTGCCAGCGAGAGCTCTGGGGCCAACGTCCTGACTTTC. Drawing the rest from reference TRBV2 and TRBJ2-6, the complete variable domain is EPEVTQTPSHQVTQMGQEVILRCVPISNHLYFYWYRQILGQKVEFLVSFYNNEISEKSEIFDDQFSVERPDGSNFTLKIRSTKLEDSAMYFCASESSGANVLTFGAGSRLTVL.

In this sample, this clone turned up a few times. This chain joins TRBV6-2 or TRBV6-3 and TRBJ2-7; a weak D match, TRBD2 (5 bases). V dropped 4 bases and J dropped 3 bases, with 7 bases sitting between them. The CDR3 runs 12 residues. Germline V gene sequence: CDR1 MNHEY, CDR2 SVGEGT. In nucleotides, the CDR3 is TGTGCCAGCAGTTTTAGCGACTACGAGCAGTACTTC. Amino acid sequence: CASSFSDYEQYF.

This clone was recorded a few times. The V gene is TRBV7-9, the J gene TRBJ1-2, with TRBD1 matching 8 bases. The V and J ends lost 1 base and 8 bases, in that order; junction bases with no gene match: 9. This CDR3 spans 15 amino acids. In germline, CDR1 is SEHNR, CDR2 FQNEAQ (reference sequence). This CDR3 reads CASSLDGQGYGGYTF. In DNA form, the CDR3 reads TGTGCCAGCAGCTTAGATGGACAGGGCTACGGCGGCTACACCTTC.

The chain couples TRBV4-1 to TRBJ1-1; D gene uncertain. Deletions cut 6 bases from V and 4 bases from J, with 15 bases between. Germline CDR1 MGHRA, CDR2 YSYEKL. This CDR3 is 14 amino acids long. The CDR3 sequence: CASSGPLKGTEAFF. The CDR3 nucleotides are TGCGCCAGCAGTGGGCCCCTTAAGGGCACTGAAGCTTTCTTT.

This chain connects TRBV5-6 to TRBJ2-2; D is undetermined. This CDR3 region has 15 residues. Germline CDR1 is SGHDT and CDR2 is YYEEEE. Trimming pared 5 bases from V and 1 base from J, leaving 12 bases between. CDR3 region: CASRGWRVNTGELFF. Here the CDR3 DNA reads TGTGCCAGCAGAGGTTGGAGAGTGAACACCGGGGAGCTGTTTTTT.

CDR3 in amino acids: CASSEWAGRVNTEAFF. For the CDR3, the DNA is TGTGCCAGCAGTGAATGGGCAGGGAGGGTTAACACTGAAGCTTTCTTT. The chain uses TRBV6-1 and TRBJ1-1; D possibly corresponds to TRBD1 (5 bases). The ends were cut back, 2 bases at V and 2 bases at J, with 15 bases in the middle. The CDR3 contains 16 residues. CDR1 is MNHNS and CDR2 is SASEGT in the germline V gene.

The table lists this clone with a few counts. The rearrangement joins TRBV4-1 to TRBJ1-1; D possibly corresponds to TRBD1 (6 bases). The V gene lost 8 bases and the J gene lost 4 bases, with 20 bases spanning the gap. Germline V CDR1 and CDR2: MGHRA, YSYEKL. This CDR3 region has 15 residues. CDR3 loop: CASQSQGSRRTEAFF. The CDR3, as DNA: TGCGCCAGCCAGTCGCAGGGGTCCAGGCGCACTGAAGCTTTCTTT.

The V and J genes are TRBV19 and TRBJ1-2, with unresolved D. CDR1 is LNHDA and CDR2 is SQIVND in the germline V gene (reference sequence). This CDR3 has 13 amino acids. V was trimmed by 4 bases and J by 4 bases, leaving 10 bases between them. As DNA, the CDR3 is TGTGCCAGTAGTAAAGACGAGAGCTATGGCTACACCTTC. Amino acids: CASSKDESYGYTF.

The chain couples TRBV7-9 to TRBJ2-5, with 7 bases identical to TRBD1. The CDR3 has 14 amino acids. Germline V gene sequence: CDR1 SEHNR, CDR2 FQNEAQ (reference sequence). V was clipped by 6 bases and J by 2 bases; unmatched bases: 6. The CDR3 here is CASRETGMQETQYF. CDR3 in DNA: TGTGCCAGCAGAGAGACAGGGATGCAAGAGACCCAGTACTTC.

This clone was counted only a few times. The V call is TRBV14, the J call TRBJ1-6; D uncertain. CDR1 is SGHDN and CDR2 is FVKESK in the germline V gene. The CDR3 consists of 14 residues. V lost 0 bases and J lost 7, with 7 bases in between. The CDR3 nucleotides read TGTGCCAGCAGCCAAGAGACCGAAAATTCACCCCTCCACTTT. This sequence encodes CASSQETENSPLHF.

The chain recombines TRBV2 with TRBJ1-3; D call uncertain. The CDR3 consists of 14 residues. Deletions cut 4 bases from V and 3 bases from J, with 10 bases between. Germline V CDR1 and CDR2: SNHLY, FYNNEI. The CDR3 is CASSGSRNGNTIYF. The CDR3 region has the DNA TGTGCCAGCAGTGGGAGTAGGAATGGAAACACCATATATTTT.

This chain connects TRBV29-1 to TRBJ2-1; TRBD2 aligns across 8 bases. The V gene end was trimmed by 7 bases and the J gene end by 10 bases; junction bases not matched to a gene: 12. Germline CDR1 and CDR2: SQVTM and ANQGSEA. The CDR3 sequence is 13 residues long. CDR3 residues: CSAETGRAGEQFF. CDR3 nucleotides: TGCAGCGCCGAGACCGGGAGGGCCGGAGAGCAGTTCTTC.